The T cell receptor (beta chain) under discussion was sequenced for a study of blood T cell repertoires in COVID-19. Across the study: T cells, B-cell-depleted T cells, or PBMCs provided the cDNA or gDNA that served as material.

Under the authors' procedure: Scientists estimated how many nucleated cells there were by amplifying reference gene primers. This table comes from immunoSEQ multiplex PCR, and its TCRdb copy is limited to in-frame clones, with some not included. V and J calls and clone size are copied from that table; D and trimming were computed from the DNA. The sample holds roughly 260,000 clones, about 88% seen once. CDR3 length: 16 amino acids. Germline assignment: CDR1 MNHEY and CDR2 SVGAGI. The germline V and J ends were trimmed by 2 bases and 7 bases, with 20 bases remaining between them. Sequenced input: peripheral blood. The clonotype comes from a man in his 60s who had recovered from COVID-19. The V gene is TRBV6-5, the J gene TRBJ1-1, with D maybe TRBD1 (6 bases). CDR3 DNA: TGTGCCAGCAGTTACGAGGGATCCGGGGGGGCACGTGAAGCTTTCTTT. It yields the protein CASSYEGSGGAREAFF.